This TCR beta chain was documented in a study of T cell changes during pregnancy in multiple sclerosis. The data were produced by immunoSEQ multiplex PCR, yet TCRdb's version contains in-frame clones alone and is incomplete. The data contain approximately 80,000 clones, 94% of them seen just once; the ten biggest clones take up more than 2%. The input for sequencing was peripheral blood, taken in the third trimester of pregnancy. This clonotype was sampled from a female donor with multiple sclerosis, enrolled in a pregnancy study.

CDR3 coding DNA: TGTGCCAGCAGAGCATTAGGGGTTTCCTATGGCTACACCTTC. Its translation: CASRALGVSYGYTF. The rearrangement uses TRBV5-8 and TRBJ1-2; TRBD1 is a possible D gene (5 bases). The CDR3 is 14 amino acids. Trimming removed 5 bases from V and 4 bases from J, with 15 bases in between. CDR1 SGHTS and CDR2 YDEGEE come from the germline V gene.